This T cell receptor beta chain was identified during a study of blood T cell repertoires in COVID-19. Overall study: Samples of COVID-19 (acute and convalescent) were obtained from the United States, Italy and Spain. PBMCs, B-cell-depleted T cells, or T cells provided the cDNA or gDNA that made up the material.

V lost 5 bases, J lost 4 bases, and 11 bases lay in between. The CDR3 is made up of 13 amino acids. Germline V lookup: CDR1 SEHNR, CDR2 FQNEAQ (reference sequence). Per the original data handling: Amplification from reference gene primers served as the basis for estimated nucleated cell counts. Sequencing used immunoSEQ multiplex PCR; TCRdb keeps in-frame clones, though not all of them. V, J and clone size derive from that table, while D and trimming were established from the DNA sequence. The sample consists of over 200,000 clones, more than 80% of them appearing once. The recovered donors of Cohort 3 showed two negative PCRs, clearance, or symptom resolution.

Sample: PBMCs or T cells enriched from blood (not recorded which). The V call is TRBV7-9, the J call TRBJ1-2; no reliable D call. The clonotype originates from a man in his 60s who had recovered from COVID-19. Here the CDR3 reads CASSPPIPYGYTF. DNA for the CDR3: TGTGCCAGCAGCCCCCCCATCCCCTATGGCTACACCTTC.